This passage covers 19 T cell receptor beta chains from one sample sequenced in a study of blood T cell repertoires in COVID-19. The protocol was immunoSEQ multiplex PCR, while the TCRdb copy is restricted to in-frame clones and leaves out a portion. This sample yields roughly 100,000 clones, of which roughly 89% are seen a single time; about a sixth belongs to the top ten. Input material: peripheral blood. The source is a woman older than 75 in a cohort sampled during active COVID-19.

The chain is built from TRBV2 and TRBJ1-4, with 9 bases matching TRBD1. CDR3 length equals 14 residues. Trimming at V came to 7 bases and at J to 4 bases, leaving 4 bases not matched to a gene. From germline, CDR1 is SNHLY and CDR2 FYNNEI. CDR3 in amino acids: CASNRDRDNEKLFF. CDR3 nucleotide sequence: TGTGCCAGCAACCGGGACAGGGATAATGAAAAACTGTTTTTT.

J is TRBJ2-1 and V is TRBV27; 12 nucleotides agree with TRBD2. Germline lookup yields CDR1 MNHEY and CDR2 SMNVEV (reference sequence). The junction had 6 bases not matched to a gene; V was cut back by 5 bases and J by 4 bases. This CDR3 region has 16 residues. The CDR3 DNA sequence: TGTGCCAGCAGTCTTCGACTAGCGGGGGTATACAATGAGCAGTTCTTC. This translates into CASSLRLAGVYNEQFF.

The J gene is TRBJ1-3, the V gene TRBV6-5; D is ambiguous. Trimming removed 8 bases from V and 8 bases from J, with 19 bases in between. CDR3 length: 14 residues. The germline CDR1 and CDR2 sequences are MNHEY and SVGAGI. The CDR3 region is CASESLEVWDTIYF. Here the CDR3 DNA reads TGTGCCAGCGAATCCCTCGAGGTTTGGGACACCATATATTTT.

This clone was recorded once. The genes are TRBV5-4 and TRBJ2-1; 12 bases fit TRBD2. There are 19 residues in the CDR3. J lost 3 bases, V lost 6 bases, and 16 bases had no gene match. The germline CDR1 and CDR2 sequences are SGHNT and YYREEE (reference sequence). CDR3 in amino acids: CASTQLGLTSGRDYNEQFF. DNA for the CDR3: TGTGCCAGCACTCAGCTTGGCTTGACTAGCGGGAGAGACTACAATGAGCAGTTCTTC.

The chain couples TRBV10-3 to TRBJ1-1, with unresolved D. Trimming took 4 bases from V and 1 from J, leaving 16 bases between them. The CDR3 contains 16 residues. CDR1 and CDR2 (germline): ENHRY, SYGVKD. The CDR3 protein is CAISGNSGKGNTEAFF. CDR3 sequence (DNA): TGTGCCATCAGTGGGAACAGTGGAAAAGGGAACACTGAAGCTTTCTTT.

This rearrangement joins TRBV6-5 to TRBJ1-1; 7 bases match TRBD1. The ends lost 5 bases at V and 4 bases at J; junction bases unmatched: 4. Germline values: CDR1 MNHEY, CDR2 SVGAGI. The CDR3 extends over 13 amino acids. CDR3 DNA sequence: TGTGCCAGCAGTCCGGGACAGCGCACTGAAGCTTTCTTT. This codes for CASSPGQRTEAFF.

This chain links TRBV4-1 with TRBJ2-7; 9 positions match TRBD1. Germline V gene sequence: CDR1 MGHRA, CDR2 YSYEKL. This CDR3 spans 15 amino acids. V was clipped by 2 bases and J by 3 bases; unmatched bases: 5. This chain's CDR3 is CASSQPGTGSYEQYF. The CDR3 DNA follows: TGCGCCAGCAGCCAACCCGGGACAGGGAGCTACGAGCAGTACTTC.

V usage is TRBV18 and J usage is TRBJ2-4, with a weak D call TRBD2 (6 bases). Germline CDR1 KGHSH, CDR2 LQKENI. The CDR3 runs to 14 residues. V shed 0 bases and J shed 3 bases, with 6 bases lying between them. The CDR3 loop is CASSPPGGKNIQYF. Written as DNA, the CDR3 is TGTGCCAGCTCACCACCGGGGGGCAAAAACATTCAGTACTTC.

The chain has TRBV5-4 and TRBJ1-1; TRBD1 might be the D (6 bases). Germline assignment: CDR1 SGHNT and CDR2 YYREEE (reference sequence). The CDR3 runs to 15 residues. V was trimmed by 5 bases and J by 1 base, leaving 15 bases between them. This CDR3 is CASSLKGHSNTEAFF. The CDR3 bases are TGTGCCAGCAGTTTGAAGGGACATTCGAACACTGAAGCTTTCTTT.

J is TRBJ2-7 and V is TRBV12-5; D call uncertain. With 4 bases removed from V and 3 bases from J, the gap between germline ends came to 4 bases. CDR1 LGHNT and CDR2 FRNRAP come from the germline V gene. This CDR3 is built from 11 residues. CDR3: CASGSNYEQYF. CDR3 DNA: TGTGCTAGTGGTTCTAACTACGAGCAGTACTTC.

The V and J genes are TRBV28 and TRBJ2-3, with 8 bases aligning to TRBD2. Trimming cost V 8 bases and J 2 bases; bases outside gene matches: 12. This CDR3 is built from 16 residues. CDR1 MDHEN and CDR2 SYDVKM come from the germline V gene. The CDR3 protein is CASGFPAGGNTDTQYF. DNA for the CDR3: TGTGCCAGCGGCTTCCCGGCGGGAGGAAACACAGATACGCAGTATTTT.

This chain links TRBV30 with TRBJ1-6; no firm D call. V was cut by 0 bases and J by 6 bases, with 9 bases left in between. Germline V gene sequence: CDR1 GTSNPN, CDR2 SVGIG (reference sequence). This CDR3 is built from 14 residues. CDR3 region: CAWSVQTANSPLHF. The DNA of the CDR3 is TGTGCCTGGAGTGTTCAAACAGCTAATTCACCCCTCCACTTT.

The rearrangement links TRBV18 to TRBJ1-1, with D perhaps matching TRBD1 (6 bases). This CDR3 spans 16 amino acids. The germline CDR1 and CDR2 sequences are KGHSH and LQKENI. The V gene lost 3 bases and the J gene lost 1 base, with 15 bases spanning the gap. This chain's CDR3 is CASSPYLGGANTEAFF. In DNA form, the CDR3 reads TGTGCCAGCTCACCCTATCTGGGGGGGGCGAACACTGAAGCTTTCTTT.

This clone has just one count. The gene calls are TRBV18 and TRBJ1-2; a possible D gene is TRBD1 (5 bases). The V and J ends lost 3 bases and 5 bases respectively, with 10 bases between them. The CDR3 is 13 amino acids. Looked up from germline, CDR1 is KGHSH and CDR2 is LQKENI. CDR3 sequence: CASSPDTNYGYTF. The CDR3 nucleotides are TGTGCCAGCTCACCGGACACAAATTATGGCTACACCTTC. Looking up the rest from reference TRBV18 and TRBJ1-2 gives the full variable domain: NAGVMQNPRHLVRRRGQEARLRCSPMKGHSHVYWYRQLPEEGLKFMVYLQKENIIDESGMPKERFSAEFPKEGPSILRIQQVVRGDSAAYFCASSPDTNYGYTFGSGTRLTVV.

The CDR3 loop is CASSSGTLSVTQYF. The CDR3 coding sequence is TGTGCCAGCAGCTCCGGGACACTCTCGGTGACCCAGTACTTC. The rearrangement uses TRBV6-5 and TRBJ2-5; a possible D gene is TRBD1 (6 bases). This CDR3 contains 14 residues. The V gene lost 6 bases and the J gene lost 7 bases, with 18 bases spanning the gap. Per germline, CDR1 MNHEY and CDR2 SVGAGI.

J is TRBJ1-5 and V is TRBV7-2; TRBD1 matches at 7 bases. CDR1 and CDR2 from the germline V gene are SGHTA and FQGNSA. The length of the CDR3 is 15 residues. V lost 0 bases to trimming and J lost 3 bases; unmatched junction nucleotides: 2. In DNA, the CDR3 is TGTGCCAGCAGCTTAGCTGGGACAGACAATCAGCCCCAGCATTTT. This encodes CASSLAGTDNQPQHF.

The chain links TRBV30 to TRBJ2-3; 7 positions match TRBD2. V shed 4 bases, J shed 0 bases, and the junction held 4 bases outside the gene matches. This CDR3 comprises 14 residues. CDR1 is GTSNPN and CDR2 is SVGIG in the germline V gene (reference sequence). The CDR3 region has the DNA TGTGCCTGGACTAGCGGAAGTAGCACAGATACGCAGTATTTT. Translating gives CAWTSGSSTDTQYF.

V is TRBV5-4 and J is TRBJ1-5, with 11 bases lining up with TRBD1. This CDR3 is built from 15 residues. CDR1 is SGHNT and CDR2 is YYREEE in the germline V gene (reference sequence). Losses at the gene ends were 4 bases for V and 4 bases for J; bases not matched to a gene: 4. CDR3 DNA sequence: TGTGCCAGCAGCCCCGGACAGGGGGCAAATCAGCCCCAGCATTTT. Protein: CASSPGQGANQPQHF.

This chain connects TRBV27 to TRBJ1-1, with no clear D. Germline V gene sequence: CDR1 MNHEY, CDR2 SMNVEV (reference sequence). The CDR3 sequence is 13 residues long. Deletions cut 0 bases from V and 4 bases from J, with 6 bases between. The CDR3 region is CASSLSYGTEAFF. The CDR3 nucleotides are TGTGCCAGCAGTTTATCCTATGGCACTGAAGCTTTCTTT.